These 22 T cell receptor beta chains originate from one sample sequenced in a study of beta chain features in type 1 diabetes. General study findings and limits: Shorter TCRB CDR3s, moderately but significantly so, marked every one of the four CD4+ subsets in Type 1 diabetes patients.

Their target antigens are unknown. cDNA synthesis used the whole RNA isolate, giving expressed TCRB sequences. TCRdb keeps only in-frame clones here, not all; method: immunoSEQ multiplex PCR. The table includes under 350,000 clones, roughly 25% detected once. Material: naive CD4+ T cells from blood. The receptor set was obtained from a woman between 25 and 40 years old with type 1 diabetes.

This clone was found a few times. This chain links TRBV19 with TRBJ2-1, with TRBD2 matching over 7 bases. This CDR3 contains 13 residues. Looked up from germline, CDR1 is LNHDA and CDR2 is SQIVND (reference sequence). The V segment lost 3 bases and the J segment 9 bases; nucleotides outside the gene matches: 5. The CDR3 coding sequence is TGTGCCAGTAGTATCAAGCGGGAACGTGAGCAGTTCTTC. It translates to CASSIKREREQFF.

This clone came up a few times. The J gene is TRBJ1-5, the V gene TRBV30; D possibly corresponds to TRBD1 (5 bases). This CDR3 has 13 residues. Trimming stripped 5 bases from V and 0 bases from J, with 8 bases between. From germline, CDR1 is GTSNPN and CDR2 SVGIG (reference sequence). Here the CDR3 DNA reads TGTGCCTGGGGCAGGGATAGCAATCAGCCCCAGCATTTT. Translated: CAWGRDSNQPQHF.

The rearrangement joins TRBV5-4 to TRBJ2-1, with D perhaps matching TRBD1 (6 bases). Between the trimmed V and J ends, which lost 3 bases and 7 bases, there was a span of 14 bases. The CDR3 loop spans 14 amino acids. CDR1 is SGHNT, CDR2 YYREEE, per germline (reference sequence). CDR3 in DNA: TGTGCCAGCAGCTCAGGCTCCAGGGGAAATGAGCAGTTCTTC. This sequence encodes CASSSGSRGNEQFF.

This clone appeared a few times. The chain carries TRBV25-1 and TRBJ2-2; 10 nucleotides agree with TRBD1. Looked up from germline, CDR1 is MGHDK and CDR2 is SYGVNS. The CDR3 is 15 residues long. V shed 4 bases, J shed 4 bases, and the junction held 3 bases outside the gene matches. CDR3 nucleotides: TGTGCCAGCAGTGCCGACAGGGGGCCCACCGGGGAGCTGTTTTTT. Translating gives CASSADRGPTGELFF.

On this clone: The sample carries other DNA sequences with the same CDR3. This chain connects TRBV9 to TRBJ2-7; 8 nucleotides align to TRBD2. Germline V CDR1 and CDR2: SGDLS, YYNGEE. J was trimmed by 1 base and V by 0 bases; bases with no gene match: 3. This CDR3 spans 15 amino acids. The CDR3 region is CASSVDPSGSYEQYF. For the CDR3, the DNA is TGTGCCAGCAGCGTAGATCCTAGCGGGTCCTACGAGCAGTACTTC.

The rearrangement links TRBV5-1 to TRBJ2-3, with no clear D. The CDR3 runs 14 residues. Trimming shortened V by 1 base and J by 3 bases, and 9 bases separated the two germline ends. CDR1 SGHRS and CDR2 YFSETQ come from the germline V gene. The CDR3 protein is CASSLRLDTDTQYF. The CDR3 DNA sequence: TGCGCCAGCAGCTTGAGACTCGATACAGATACGCAGTATTTT.

The gene calls are TRBV9 and TRBJ2-3; TRBD2 aligns across 8 bases. The CDR3 length is 15 residues. The junction had 6 bases not matched to a gene; V was cut back by 3 bases and J by 3 bases. CDR1 SGDLS and CDR2 YYNGEE come from the germline V gene. CDR3 residues: CASSAGLAGTDTQYF. CDR3 nucleotide sequence: TGTGCCAGCAGCGCGGGGCTAGCGGGTACAGATACGCAGTATTTT.

This clone was found a few times. This chain joins TRBV4-1 and TRBJ2-2; no reliable D call. Germline-derived CDR1 and CDR2 are MGHRA and YSYEKL. CDR3 length equals 15 residues. Trimming shortened V by 0 bases and J by 5 bases, and 10 bases separated the two germline ends. The CDR3 DNA reads as TGCGCCAGCAGCCAAGACTTTTCCCGGACCGGGGAGCTGTTTTTT. It is translated as CASSQDFSRTGELFF.

This sequence joins TRBV7-8 and TRBJ2-1; tentative D call: TRBD2 (5 bases). The CDR3 consists of 16 residues. Trimming took 0 bases from V and 10 from J, leaving 19 bases between them. Germline V gene data show CDR1 as SGHVS and CDR2 as FQNEAQ. CDR3 loop: CASSLAIASSTGEQFF. CDR3 coding DNA: TGTGCCAGCAGCTTAGCGATAGCTAGCTCAACTGGGGAGCAGTTCTTC.

This clone was counted only a few times. This rearrangement joins TRBV18 to TRBJ1-2, with D unclear. Per germline, CDR1 KGHSH and CDR2 LQKENI. The CDR3 totals 15 residues. Trimming cost V 3 bases and J 3 bases, with 14 bases left between them. The DNA of the CDR3 is TGTGCCAGCTCACCGGTGACGGCGGCGGACTATGGCTACACCTTC. Its protein is CASSPVTAADYGYTF.

This clone was detected a few times. V gene TRBV20-1 combines with J gene TRBJ2-3; 7 positions match TRBD2. The CDR3 covers 10 residues. After removal of 6 bases from V and 14 bases from J, the junction contained 8 bases not matched to a gene. Germline V lookup: CDR1 DFQATT, CDR2 SNEGSKA (reference sequence). The CDR3 bases are TGCAGTGCGACTCGGACTAGACCGTATTTT. This codes for CSATRTRPYF.

The table lists this clone with a few counts. This chain joins TRBV19 and TRBJ1-1, with a tentative D call TRBD1 (6 bases). With 0 bases removed from V and 3 bases from J, the gap between germline ends came to 14 bases. Looked up from germline, CDR1 is LNHDA and CDR2 is SQIVND (reference sequence). The CDR3 loop spans 16 amino acids. CDR3 sequence (DNA): TGTGCCAGTAGTATAGATCCCAGACAGGTTTACACTGAAGCTTTCTTT. Amino acids: CASSIDPRQVYTEAFF.

This clone occurred a few times. The chain employs TRBV19 and TRBJ1-2, with a weak D call TRBD1 (5 bases). CDR1 is LNHDA, CDR2 SQIVND, per germline (reference sequence). The ends were cut back, 10 bases at V and 0 bases at J, with 15 bases in the middle. This CDR3 contains 14 residues. The DNA for the CDR3 is TGTGCCACCCAACGACAGACATCTAACTATGGCTACACCTTC. Translation gives CATQRQTSNYGYTF.

This chain uses TRBV6-5 with TRBJ2-4; D is perhaps TRBD2 (6 bases). This CDR3 is 14 amino acids long. With 2 bases removed from V and 3 bases from J, the gap between germline ends came to 8 bases. Germline V CDR1 and CDR2: MNHEY, SVGAGI. The CDR3 DNA follows: TGTGCCAGCAGTTACGGCGGGGTCAAAAACATTCAGTACTTC. It specifies CASSYGGVKNIQYF.

Only a few counts were recorded for this clone. The rearrangement uses TRBV27 and TRBJ1-5; 10 bases fit TRBD1. J lost 2 bases, V lost 6 bases, and 7 bases had no gene match. The CDR3 has 16 residues. Germline V lookup: CDR1 MNHEY, CDR2 SMNVEV (reference sequence). The chain's CDR3 is CASSRLGTGGNQPQHF. The CDR3 DNA is TGTGCCAGCAGCCGGCTAGGGACAGGGGGCAATCAGCCCCAGCATTTT.

The chain uses TRBV27 and TRBJ2-5, with 8 bases matching TRBD1. With 6 bases clipped from V and 4 bases from J, the junction kept 4 bases outside the gene matches. Per the germline V gene, CDR1 is MNHEY and CDR2 is SMNVEV (reference sequence). This CDR3 is 13 amino acids long. The CDR3 bases are TGTGCCAGCAGCCGGACAGGGTTAGAGACCCAGTACTTC. Translating it yields CASSRTGLETQYF.

CDR3 DNA: TGTGCCAGCAGCTTGGTTGGCAAAAAAAGCACAGATACGCAGTATTTT. Translating it yields CASSLVGKKSTDTQYF. The J gene is TRBJ2-3, the V gene TRBV5-6, with D unresolved. V was trimmed by 0 bases and J by 0 bases, leaving 11 bases between them. The CDR3 length is 16 residues. CDR1 and CDR2 (germline): SGHDT, YYEEEE.

This clone was observed a single time. The V call is TRBV9, the J call TRBJ2-3; 7 bases agree with TRBD1. This CDR3 has 13 residues. CDR1 is SGDLS and CDR2 is YYNGEE in the germline V gene. Trimming took 3 bases from V and 8 from J; bases not matched to a gene: 6. CDR3 coding DNA: TGTGCCAGCAGCGGTGGGACAGTTGTTACGCAGTATTTT. Its translation: CASSGGTVVTQYF.

The chain has TRBV29-1 and TRBJ1-2; 8 bases align to TRBD1. The CDR3 has 14 residues. V lost 6 bases to trimming and J lost 3 bases; unmatched junction nucleotides: 9. CDR1 is SQVTM, CDR2 ANQGSEA, per germline. The CDR3 DNA is TGCAGCGTGGGGATTGGACAGGGCCACTATGGCTACACCTTC. Its translation is CSVGIGQGHYGYTF.

In this sample, this clone turned up a few times. V usage is TRBV29-1 and J usage is TRBJ2-7; tentatively, D is TRBD1 (7 bases). The germline V gene has CDR1 SQVTM and CDR2 ANQGSEA. Trimming stripped 1 base from V and 1 base from J, with 17 bases between. There are 16 residues in the CDR3. Here the CDR3 reads CSVEGFAGGGSYEQYF. CDR3 nucleotide sequence: TGCAGCGTTGAAGGGTTTGCAGGGGGAGGTTCCTACGAGCAGTACTTC.

This clone turned up a few times. The chain uses TRBV2 and TRBJ2-7; D is possibly TRBD1 (5 bases). Trimming removed 4 bases at V and 4 bases at J, with 14 bases between. From germline, CDR1 is SNHLY and CDR2 FYNNEI. This CDR3 has 14 residues. As DNA, the CDR3 is TGTGCCAGCAGTGGGAGACAGTCGAGGTACGAGCAGTACTTC. It encodes CASSGRQSRYEQYF.

J is TRBJ2-3 and V is TRBV5-1; D may be TRBD1 (6 bases). V lost 0 bases to trimming and J lost 4 bases, with 12 bases between them. The germline gives CDR1 SGHRS, CDR2 YFSETQ. The CDR3 consists of 15 residues. CDR3 residues: CASSLAGDTPDTQYF. The CDR3 DNA reads as TGCGCCAGCAGCTTGGCTGGGGACACTCCAGATACGCAGTATTTT.